Below, 27 T cell receptor beta chains from the same sample are listed, as sequenced in a study of cytomegalovirus exposure and HLA in healthy donors. The PCR employed 60 Vbeta primers together with 13 Jbeta primers. Profiled with immunoSEQ multiplex PCR; TCRdb holds only in-frame clones, not every one. This sample has roughly 100,000 clones, with 69% found just once. The sample comprised PBMCs. These receptors all come from a man aged 25 to 45 in good health and CMV-seronegative.

The CDR3 here is CASRSLRSGNTIYF. The CDR3 DNA is TGTGCCAGTAGGTCTCTCCGCTCTGGAAACACCATATATTTT. The J gene is TRBJ1-3, the V gene TRBV19; no firm D call. There are 14 residues in the CDR3. Trimming pared 6 bases from V and 0 bases from J, leaving 9 bases between. The germline gives CDR1 LNHDA, CDR2 SQIVND (reference sequence).

The CDR3 DNA reads as TGTGCCTGGAGCCGGGGTCCCTACGAGCAGTACTTC. Its translation is CAWSRGPYEQYF. V is TRBV30 and J is TRBJ2-7; tentative D call: TRBD2 (5 bases). The ends were cut back, 3 bases at V and 2 bases at J, with 8 bases in the middle. CDR1 is GTSNPN and CDR2 is SVGIG in the germline V gene (reference sequence). The CDR3 runs 12 residues.

V and J are TRBV5-1 and TRBJ1-1, with D hard to call. Between the trimmed V and J ends, which lost 4 bases and 0 bases, there was a span of 7 bases. The length of the CDR3 is 13 residues. CDR1 SGHRS and CDR2 YFSETQ come from the germline V gene. CDR3 coding DNA: TGCGCCAGCAGCCGGGTCATGAACACTGAAGCTTTCTTT. Its protein is CASSRVMNTEAFF.

The chain joins TRBV11-3 to TRBJ1-1, with 8 bases fitting TRBD1. There are 14 residues in the CDR3. V lost 2 bases, J lost 1 base, and 0 bases stayed unmatched. Germline CDR1 is SGHNT and CDR2 is YENEEA. The CDR3 sequence: CASSLTGGNTEAFF. Here the CDR3 DNA reads TGTGCCAGCAGCTTAACAGGGGGGAACACTGAAGCTTTCTTT.

The V gene is TRBV11-3, the J gene TRBJ2-3; 10 bases match TRBD2. The J segment lost 1 base and the V segment lost 5 bases, leaving 3 bases of the junction unmatched. CDR3 length: 15 residues. The germline V gene has CDR1 SGHNT and CDR2 YENEEA. CDR3 nucleotide sequence: TGTGCCAGCAGCCGGACTAGCGGAGGCACAGATACGCAGTATTTT. Its translation: CASSRTSGGTDTQYF.

The V gene is TRBV9, the J gene TRBJ2-1; TRBD1 might be the D (5 bases). V was cut by 0 bases and J by 8 bases, with 18 bases left in between. From germline, CDR1 is SGDLS and CDR2 YYNGEE. There are 16 residues in the CDR3. As DNA, the CDR3 is TGTGCCAGCAGCGTAGCCGAGGCGCAGGGTAGGGATGAGCAGTTCTTC. The encoded protein is CASSVAEAQGRDEQFF.

J is TRBJ2-4 and V is TRBV28; 8 bases are a match to TRBD1. This CDR3 comprises 14 residues. Germline CDR1 reads MDHEN; CDR2 reads SYDVKM. The V and J ends lost 5 bases and 4 bases, in that order; junction bases with no gene match: 4. The CDR3 DNA is TGTGCCAGCAGTGGGGACAGGCCTAAAAACATTCAGTACTTC. Protein product: CASSGDRPKNIQYF.

This clone was detected only once. V gene TRBV28 combines with J gene TRBJ1-6; TRBD1 matches at 9 bases. This CDR3 spans 14 amino acids. Germline V gene lookup returns CDR1 MDHEN and CDR2 SYDVKM. V lost 5 bases and J lost 7; bases outside the gene matches: 3. CDR3 in DNA: TGTGCCAGCAGTCCAGACAGGGGGAATTCACCCCTCCACTTT. Translation gives CASSPDRGNSPLHF. The whole variable domain, remainder taken from reference TRBV28 and TRBJ1-6, is DVKVTQSSRYLVKRTGEKVFLECVQDMDHENMFWYRQDPGLGLRLIYFSYDVKMKEKGDIPEGYSVSREKKERFSLILESASTNQTSMYLCASSPDRGNSPLHFGNGTRLTVT.

This rearrangement joins TRBV7-9 to TRBJ2-7, with D tentatively TRBD2 (5 bases). Trimming cost V 5 bases and J 2 bases, with 25 bases left between them. The CDR3 covers 18 residues. Germline V lookup: CDR1 SEHNR, CDR2 FQNEAQ (reference sequence). The CDR3 is CASSPRPPYSGKAYEQYF. The DNA for the CDR3 is TGTGCCAGCAGCCCACGCCCCCCTTACAGCGGAAAAGCCTACGAGCAGTACTTC.

The chain uses TRBV9 and TRBJ1-2, with 7 nucleotides matching TRBD1. The germline V gene encodes CDR1 SGDLS and CDR2 YYNGEE. Losses at the gene ends were 0 bases for V and 8 bases for J; bases not matched to a gene: 4. This CDR3 region has 13 residues. The CDR3 DNA sequence: TGTGCCAGCAGCGTAGACAGGGGCTACGGCTACACCTTC. Its translation is CASSVDRGYGYTF.

J is TRBJ2-1 and V is TRBV9, with a possible D match to TRBD2 (6 bases). CDR1 is SGDLS and CDR2 is YYNGEE in the germline V gene. V was pared by 1 base and J by 9 bases, with 11 bases between. CDR3 length: 13 residues. CDR3 sequence reads: CASSVSRRGEQFF. Written as DNA, the CDR3 is TGTGCCAGCAGCGTATCCAGGCGGGGTGAGCAGTTCTTC.

The chain employs TRBV21-1 and TRBJ1-1; the table's D call, TRBD1, has no DNA check behind it. TRBV21-1 is classified as a pseudogene. CDR3 length equals 14 residues. Here the CDR3 reads CASDSTATYTEAFF. The CDR3 coding sequence is TGTGCCAGCGATAGTACAGCCACCTACACTGAAGCTTTCTTT.

This clone is a singleton in its sample. The CDR3 bases are TGCGCCAGCGCCTCTACTAGCGGGGCTACGTCAGAGCAGTTCTTC. This gives the protein CASASTSGATSEQFF. The chain couples TRBV5-1 to TRBJ2-1, with 10 bases aligning to TRBD2. CDR1 SGHRS and CDR2 YFSETQ come from the germline V gene. The V and J ends lost 7 bases and 10 bases, in that order; junction bases with no gene match: 14. CDR3 size: 15 residues.

The CDR3 DNA follows: TGTGCCAGCAGCGAATCTAGCGGGAGCTCCTACGAGCAGTACTTC. Amino acids: CASSESSGSSYEQYF. This chain uses TRBV9 with TRBJ2-7, with 10 bases matching TRBD2. The CDR3 is 15 amino acids. The germline V gene encodes CDR1 SGDLS and CDR2 YYNGEE. Trimming took 3 bases from V and 0 from J; bases not matched to a gene: 3. The whole variable domain, filled in from reference TRBV9 and TRBJ2-7, reads DSGVTQTPKHLITATGQRVTLRCSPRSGDLSVYWYQQSLDQGLQFLIQYYNGEERAKGNILERFSAQQFPDLHSELNLSSLELGDSALYFCASSESSGSSYEQYFGPGTRLTVT.

The rearrangement joins TRBV14 to TRBJ2-2, with D uncertain. V gave up 4 bases and J gave up 4 bases, with 10 bases separating them. The CDR3 runs 14 residues. Germline CDR1 reads SGHDN; CDR2 reads FVKESK. The CDR3 nucleotides are TGTGCCAGCAGCCTTACAGTTCTCACCGGGGAGCTGTTTTTT. Translated: CASSLTVLTGELFF.

J is TRBJ2-1 and V is TRBV7-3, with 7 nucleotides matching TRBD2. The V and J ends lost 5 bases and 9 bases, in that order; junction bases with no gene match: 10. The germline CDR1 and CDR2 sequences are SGHTA and FQGTGA. The CDR3 has 14 amino acids. Written as DNA, the CDR3 is TGTGCCAGCAGCCCGAGGACTAGTCCGCGTGAGCAGTTCTTC. It codes for CASSPRTSPREQFF.

The chain is built from TRBV7-2 and TRBJ1-5, with 8 bases aligning to TRBD1. V lost 3 bases and J lost 3; bases outside the gene matches: 4. The germline V gene encodes CDR1 SGHTA and CDR2 FQGNSA. The CDR3 extends over 15 amino acids. CDR3 in amino acids: CASSFSGGPNQPQHF. In DNA form, the CDR3 reads TGTGCCAGCAGCTTTTCAGGGGGCCCCAATCAGCCCCAGCATTTT.

The V and J genes are TRBV19 and TRBJ2-5; possible D gene TRBD1, 6 bases. The CDR3 runs to 14 residues. Germline V CDR1 and CDR2: LNHDA, SQIVND (reference sequence). Trimming removed 6 bases from V and 2 bases from J, with 13 bases in between. The CDR3 loop is CASRGARYQETQYF. The CDR3 DNA follows: TGTGCCAGTAGGGGGGCGCGGTATCAAGAGACCCAGTACTTC.

The chain couples TRBV28 to TRBJ2-7; D is possibly TRBD2 (6 bases). Germline CDR1 and CDR2: MDHEN and SYDVKM. Deletions cut 2 bases from V and 2 bases from J, with 13 bases between. The CDR3 is made up of 15 amino acids. Written as DNA, the CDR3 is TGTGCCAGCAGTTTAAGGATAGCGGAAGCCTACGAGCAGTACTTC. Amino acid sequence: CASSLRIAEAYEQYF.

The genes are TRBV6-1 and TRBJ2-2, with a tentative D call TRBD2 (6 bases). The CDR3 runs to 16 residues. Trimming removed 0 bases at V and 3 bases at J, with 11 bases between. In germline, CDR1 is MNHNS, CDR2 SASEGT. The CDR3 region is CASSEARDIYTGELFF. In nucleotides, the CDR3 is TGTGCCAGCAGTGAAGCGCGGGATATCTACACCGGGGAGCTGTTTTTT.

V usage is TRBV2 and J usage is TRBJ1-5; D unresolved. CDR1 is SNHLY and CDR2 is FYNNEI in the germline V gene. The CDR3 consists of 11 residues. Trimming stripped 7 bases from V and 7 bases from J, with 8 bases between. The CDR3, as DNA: TGTGCCAGCAAGCGTGAGCAGCCCCAGCATTTT. Translation gives CASKREQPQHF. Full variable domain (outside the CDR3, taken from reference TRBV2 and TRBJ1-5): EPEVTQTPSHQVTQMGQEVILRCVPISNHLYFYWYRQILGQKVEFLVSFYNNEISEKSEIFDDQFSVERPDGSNFTLKIRSTKLEDSAMYFCASKREQPQHFGDGTRLSIL.

A single count supports this clone. The rearrangement joins TRBV29-1 to TRBJ2-3, with 7 positions matching TRBD2. CDR3 length equals 13 residues. The V gene end was trimmed by 4 bases and the J gene end by 2 bases; junction bases not matched to a gene: 3. Germline V gene sequence: CDR1 SQVTM, CDR2 ANQGSEA. The chain's CDR3 is CSVAAGVTDTQYF. The CDR3 region has the DNA TGCAGCGTTGCGGCGGGAGTCACAGATACGCAGTATTTT.

CDR3 DNA sequence: TGTGCCAGCAGTCGCACAGGGGAAGCGGTCTATGGCTACACCTTC. Residues: CASSRTGEAVYGYTF. This rearrangement joins TRBV11-1 to TRBJ1-2; 7 bases line up with TRBD1. The germline V gene has CDR1 SGHAT and CDR2 FQDESV (reference sequence). V dropped 6 bases and J dropped 4; count of bases not matched to a gene: 11. This CDR3 has 15 amino acids.

This chain links TRBV29-1 with TRBJ2-1; 13 bases map to TRBD2. The germline gives CDR1 SQVTM, CDR2 ANQGSEA. The CDR3 spans 13 residues. The J segment lost 8 bases and the V segment lost 4 bases, leaving 2 bases of the junction unmatched. For the CDR3, the DNA is TGCAGCGTTGGGACTAGCGGGAGCCATGAGCAGTTCTTC. Amino acids: CSVGTSGSHEQFF.

The CDR3 DNA reads as TGTGCCAGCAGCCCAGGACTCTTCACCGGGGAGCTGTTTTTT. Protein sequence: CASSPGLFTGELFF. The chain joins TRBV7-3 to TRBJ2-2; perhaps TRBD2 as D (5 bases). The CDR3 is 14 amino acids. V dropped 5 bases and J dropped 4 bases, with 11 bases sitting between them. The germline gives CDR1 SGHTA, CDR2 FQGTGA.

The chain carries TRBV5-1 and TRBJ2-7; TRBD2 is a possible D gene (5 bases). In germline, CDR1 is SGHRS, CDR2 YFSETQ. The CDR3 has 13 residues. The V gene lost 4 bases and the J gene lost 1 base, with 9 bases spanning the gap. The CDR3: CASSTLASYEQYF. In DNA, the CDR3 is TGCGCCAGCAGCACTCTAGCTTCCTACGAGCAGTACTTC. Combining the CDR3 with reference TRBV5-1 and TRBJ2-7 gives the whole variable domain KAGVTQTPRYLIKTRGQQVTLSCSPISGHRSVSWYQQTPGQGLQFLFEYFSETQRNKGNFPGRFSGRQFSNSRSEMNVSTLELGDSALYLCASSTLASYEQYFGPGTRLTVT.

This clone was recorded once. The chain couples TRBV7-2 to TRBJ2-7, with a weak D call TRBD2 (5 bases). Germline lookup yields CDR1 SGHTA and CDR2 FQGNSA. This CDR3 region has 14 residues. With 5 bases removed from V and 2 bases from J, the gap between germline ends came to 13 bases. In DNA form, the CDR3 reads TGTGCCAGCAGCCCCCCGGGGATTACCTACGAGCAGTACTTC. Its protein product is CASSPPGITYEQYF. Filled out from reference TRBV7-2 and TRBJ2-7, the complete variable domain reads GAGVSQSPSNKVTEKGKDVELRCDPISGHTALYWYRQSLGQGLEFLIYFQGNSAPDKSGLPSDRFSAERTGGSVSTLTIQRTQQEDSAVYLCASSPPGITYEQYFGPGTRLTVT.